The present entry profiles one T cell receptor (beta chain) with its context. Germline trimming cut 2 bases from V and 5 bases from J; bases unmatched to any gene: 3. The V gene's germline CDR1 is LGHDT and CDR2 YNNKEL (reference sequence). The CDR3 has 16 amino acids. This entry belongs to a study of prognosis after radiotherapy for stage I lung cancer. Looking at the study overall: Receipt of concurrent therapy with stereotactic body radiotherapy occurred in no patient.

Peripheral blood, approximately 6 milliliters per draw, was collected at each of two time points. The TCR beta CDR3 region was amplified from genomic DNA, with two rounds of multiplex PCR being used for the amplification. With primers specific to each TRBV and TRBJ gene, the first-round PCR was performed. MiXCR, applied by TCRdb to the multiplex PCR reads, yields one record per CDR3 protein. The data hold about 24,000 distinct CDR3 sequences, with around 39% observed a single time. The TCR was taken from a donor older than 45 with non-small cell lung cancer. The starting material was PBMCs, obtained before or after stereotactic body radiation therapy (not recorded which). This chain uses TRBV3-1 with TRBJ2-1; 13 positions agree with TRBD2. Here the CDR3 DNA reads TGTGCCAGCAGCCAAACTAGCGGGAGGGCCGACAATGAGCAGTTCTTC. Amino acids: CASSQTSGRADNEQFF.